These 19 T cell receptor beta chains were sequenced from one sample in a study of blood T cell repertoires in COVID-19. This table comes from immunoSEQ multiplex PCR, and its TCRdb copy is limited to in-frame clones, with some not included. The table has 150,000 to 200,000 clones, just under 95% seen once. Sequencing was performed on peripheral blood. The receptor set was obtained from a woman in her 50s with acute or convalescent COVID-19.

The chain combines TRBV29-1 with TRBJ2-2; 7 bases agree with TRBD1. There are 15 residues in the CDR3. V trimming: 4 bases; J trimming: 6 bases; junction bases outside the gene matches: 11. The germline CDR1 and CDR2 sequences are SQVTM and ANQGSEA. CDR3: CSVGWGQRGAGELFF. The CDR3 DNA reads TGCAGCGTTGGGTGGGGACAGAGGGGTGCCGGGGAGCTGTTTTTT.

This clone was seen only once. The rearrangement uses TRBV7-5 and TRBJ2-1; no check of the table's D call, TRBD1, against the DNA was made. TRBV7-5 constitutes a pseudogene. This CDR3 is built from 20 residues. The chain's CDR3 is CARSLVNCEGALLCYNEQFF. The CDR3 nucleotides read TGTGCCAGAAGCTTAGTCAACTGTGAGGGGGCCCTTTTATGCTACAATGAGCAGTTCTTC.

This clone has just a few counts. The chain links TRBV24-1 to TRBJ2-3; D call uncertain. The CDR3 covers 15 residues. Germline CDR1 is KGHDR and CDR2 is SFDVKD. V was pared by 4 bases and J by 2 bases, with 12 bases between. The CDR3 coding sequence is TGTGCCACCAGTGAGACACAAGGAAACACAGATACGCAGTATTTT. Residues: CATSETQGNTDTQYF.

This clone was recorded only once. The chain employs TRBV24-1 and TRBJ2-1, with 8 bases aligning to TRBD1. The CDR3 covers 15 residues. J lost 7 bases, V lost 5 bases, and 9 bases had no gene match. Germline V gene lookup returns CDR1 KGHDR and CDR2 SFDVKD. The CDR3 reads CATSGPGGDYNEQFF. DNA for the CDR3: TGTGCCACCAGTGGGCCAGGGGGCGATTATAATGAGCAGTTCTTC.

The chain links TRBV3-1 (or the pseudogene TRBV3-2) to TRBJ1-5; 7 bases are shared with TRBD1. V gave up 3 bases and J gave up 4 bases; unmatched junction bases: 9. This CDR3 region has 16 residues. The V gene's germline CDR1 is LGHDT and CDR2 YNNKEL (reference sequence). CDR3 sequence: CASSQAGTAGNQPQHF. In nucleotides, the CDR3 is TGTGCCAGCAGCCAGGCAGGGACAGCCGGGAATCAGCCCCAGCATTTT.

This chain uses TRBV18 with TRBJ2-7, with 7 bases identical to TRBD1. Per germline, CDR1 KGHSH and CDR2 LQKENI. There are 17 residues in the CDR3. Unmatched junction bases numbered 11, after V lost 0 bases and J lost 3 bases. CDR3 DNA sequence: TGTGCCAGCTCACCACCCGGCCAGGGGGTTGGGTACTACGAGCAGTACTTC. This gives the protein CASSPPGQGVGYYEQYF.

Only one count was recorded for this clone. CDR3 bases: TGTGCCAGCAGCTTATTCTCCGGACAACGAAGGTATGGCTACACCTTC. Protein: CASSLFSGQRRYGYTF. The chain combines TRBV13 with TRBJ1-2; D may be TRBD1 (5 bases). The V end was cut by 2 bases, the J end by 5 bases, with 18 bases between. Germline V CDR1 and CDR2: PRHDT, FYEKMQ (reference sequence). This CDR3 spans 16 amino acids.

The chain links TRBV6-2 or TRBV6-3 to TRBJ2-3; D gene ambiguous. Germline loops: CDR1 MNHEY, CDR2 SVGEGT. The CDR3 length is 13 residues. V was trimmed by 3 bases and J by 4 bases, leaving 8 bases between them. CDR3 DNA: TGTGCCAGCAGTTATACGGTCGCAGATACGCAGTATTTT. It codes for CASSYTVADTQYF.

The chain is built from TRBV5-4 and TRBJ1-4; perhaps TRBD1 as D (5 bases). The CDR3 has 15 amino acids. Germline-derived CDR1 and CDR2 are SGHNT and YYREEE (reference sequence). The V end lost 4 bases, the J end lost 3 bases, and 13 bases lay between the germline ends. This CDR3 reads CASSPRGEANEKLFF. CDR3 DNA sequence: TGTGCCAGCAGCCCGAGAGGGGAGGCTAATGAAAAACTGTTTTTT.

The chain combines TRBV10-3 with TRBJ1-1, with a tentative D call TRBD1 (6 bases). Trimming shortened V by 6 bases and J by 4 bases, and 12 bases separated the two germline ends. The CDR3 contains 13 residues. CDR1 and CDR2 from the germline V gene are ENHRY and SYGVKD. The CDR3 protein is CAIRVTGSTEAFF. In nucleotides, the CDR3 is TGTGCCATCAGAGTAACAGGGTCCACTGAAGCTTTCTTT.

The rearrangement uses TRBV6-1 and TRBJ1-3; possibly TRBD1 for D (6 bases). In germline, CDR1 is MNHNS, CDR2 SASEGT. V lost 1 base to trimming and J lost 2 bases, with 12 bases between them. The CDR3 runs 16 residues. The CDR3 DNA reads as TGTGCCAGCAGTGAAGATGGGGGGGCCCCTGGAAACACCATATATTTT. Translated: CASSEDGGAPGNTIYF.

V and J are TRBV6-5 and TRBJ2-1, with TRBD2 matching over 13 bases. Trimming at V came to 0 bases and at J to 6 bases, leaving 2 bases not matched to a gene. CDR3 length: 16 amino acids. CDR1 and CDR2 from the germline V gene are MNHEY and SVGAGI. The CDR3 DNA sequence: TGTGCCAGCAGTTACTCGACTAGCGGGAGGTTCAATGAGCAGTTCTTC. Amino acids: CASSYSTSGRFNEQFF.

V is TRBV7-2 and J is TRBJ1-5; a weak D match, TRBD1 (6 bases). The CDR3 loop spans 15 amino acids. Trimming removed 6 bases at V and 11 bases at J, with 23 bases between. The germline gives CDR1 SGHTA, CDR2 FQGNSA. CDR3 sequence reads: CASRRTAGLSSAQHF. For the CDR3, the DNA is TGTGCCAGCAGAAGGACAGCCGGGCTATCTTCGGCCCAGCATTTT.

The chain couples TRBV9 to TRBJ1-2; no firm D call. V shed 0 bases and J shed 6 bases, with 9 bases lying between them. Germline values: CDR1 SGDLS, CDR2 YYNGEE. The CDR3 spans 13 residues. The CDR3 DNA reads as TGTGCCAGCAGCGTAGGGAGGGTTAATGGCTACACCTTC. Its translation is CASSVGRVNGYTF.

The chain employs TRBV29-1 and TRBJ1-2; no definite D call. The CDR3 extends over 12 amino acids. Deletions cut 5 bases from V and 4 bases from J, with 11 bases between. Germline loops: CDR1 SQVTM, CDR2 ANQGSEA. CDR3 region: CSVRTGLYGYTF. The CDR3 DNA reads TGCAGCGTTCGGACCGGACTCTATGGCTACACCTTC.

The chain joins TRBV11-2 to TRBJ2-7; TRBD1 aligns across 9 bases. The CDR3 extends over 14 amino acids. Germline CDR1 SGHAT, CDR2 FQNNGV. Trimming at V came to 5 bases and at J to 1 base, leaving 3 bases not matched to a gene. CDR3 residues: CASSQGTGSYEQYF. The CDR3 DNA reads TGTGCCAGCAGCCAAGGGACAGGGTCCTACGAGCAGTACTTC.

This chain's CDR3 is CASSSGGLAAYQETQYF. The CDR3 DNA is TGTGCCAGCAGCTCGGGAGGACTAGCGGCGTACCAAGAGACCCAGTACTTC. The gene calls are TRBV5-4 and TRBJ2-5; 10 positions match TRBD2. Germline V CDR1 and CDR2: SGHNT, YYREEE (reference sequence). The V gene end was trimmed by 3 bases and the J gene end by 0 bases; junction bases not matched to a gene: 8. The CDR3 totals 17 residues.

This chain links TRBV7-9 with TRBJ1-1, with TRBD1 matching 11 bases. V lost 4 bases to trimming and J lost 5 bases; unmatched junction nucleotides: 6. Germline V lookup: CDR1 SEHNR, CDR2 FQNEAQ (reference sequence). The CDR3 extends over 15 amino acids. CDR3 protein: CASSSPGQGVTEAFF. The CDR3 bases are TGTGCCAGCAGCTCTCCGGGACAGGGGGTGACTGAAGCTTTCTTT.

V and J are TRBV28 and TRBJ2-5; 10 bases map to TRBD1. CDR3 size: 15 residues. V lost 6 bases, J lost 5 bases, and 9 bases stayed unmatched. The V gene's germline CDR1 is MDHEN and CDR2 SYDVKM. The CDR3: CASRSETGGFETQYF. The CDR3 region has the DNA TGTGCCAGCAGAAGTGAGACAGGGGGCTTTGAGACCCAGTACTTC.